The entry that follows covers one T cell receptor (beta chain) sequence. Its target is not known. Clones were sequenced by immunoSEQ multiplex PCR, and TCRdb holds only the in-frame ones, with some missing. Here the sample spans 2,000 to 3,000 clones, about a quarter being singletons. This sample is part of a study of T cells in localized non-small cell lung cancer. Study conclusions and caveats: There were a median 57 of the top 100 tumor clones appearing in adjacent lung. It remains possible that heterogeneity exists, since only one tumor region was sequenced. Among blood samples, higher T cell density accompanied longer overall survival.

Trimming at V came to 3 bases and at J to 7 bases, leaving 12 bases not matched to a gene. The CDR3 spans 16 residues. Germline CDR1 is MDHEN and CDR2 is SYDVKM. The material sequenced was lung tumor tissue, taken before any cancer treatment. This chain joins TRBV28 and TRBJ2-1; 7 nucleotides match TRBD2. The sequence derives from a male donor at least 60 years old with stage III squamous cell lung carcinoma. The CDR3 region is CASSFLGSGRPNEQFF. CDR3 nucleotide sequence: TGTGCCAGCAGTTTTTTGGGTAGCGGGCGGCCAAATGAGCAGTTCTTC.